The next 24 T cell receptor beta chains were all read from a single sample in a study of T-cell reconstitution after alpha-beta-depleted transplantation in children. Unique molecular identifiers were built into the TCRbeta library. TCRdb analysed the PCR reads with MiXCR anew, one entry per CDR3 protein. The sample carries about 300,000 distinct CDR3 sequences, over 9.5% recorded once. Sequenced here: PBMCs, sampled before TCRalphabeta/CD19-depleted stem cell transplant. These receptors originate from a boy less than two years old with acute myeloid leukemia, due to receive a stem cell transplant.

In its sample, this clonotype was seen many times. This sequence joins TRBV20-1 and TRBJ2-3; D call uncertain. Germline V CDR1 and CDR2: DFQATT, SNEGSKA (reference sequence). CDR3 length: 13 residues. The ends were cut back, 3 bases at V and 5 bases at J, with 12 bases in the middle. CDR3 sequence: CSASLQREDTQYF. The CDR3 DNA follows: TGCAGTGCTAGTTTGCAGCGTGAAGATACGCAGTATTTT.

Many counts were recorded for this clonotype. This chain connects TRBV11-3 to TRBJ2-1; 8 nucleotides align to TRBD2. The trim removed 3 bases at V and 7 bases at J, leaving 8 bases unmatched. The CDR3 runs 15 residues. CDR1 is SGHNT, CDR2 YENEEA, per germline. The CDR3 protein is CASSFVSGGGNEQFF. CDR3 in DNA: TGTGCCAGCAGCTTCGTGAGCGGGGGAGGAAATGAGCAGTTCTTC. The variable domain in full, with the rest retrieved from reference TRBV11-3 and TRBJ2-1, is EAGVVQSPRYKIIEKKQPVAFWCNPISGHNTLYWYLQNLGQGPELLIRYENEEAVDDSQLPKDRFSAERLKGVDSTLKIQPAELGDSAVYLCASSFVSGGGNEQFFGPGTRLTVL.

The chain couples TRBV6-1 to TRBJ2-5; D might be TRBD2 (5 bases). Between the trimmed V and J ends, which lost 5 bases and 2 bases, there was a span of 12 bases. Germline CDR1 is MNHNS and CDR2 is SASEGT. The CDR3 is 14 residues long. CDR3 loop: CASSRGWAQETQYF. The CDR3 DNA reads TGTGCCAGCAGTAGAGGGTGGGCGCAAGAGACCCAGTACTTC.

This clonotype was counted many times. The chain joins TRBV10-2 to TRBJ1-5, with 9 positions matching TRBD1. J lost 2 bases, V lost 2 bases, and 7 bases had no gene match. This CDR3 is 17 amino acids long. Germline V CDR1 and CDR2: WSHSY, SAAADI. CDR3 region: CASSERWGQGGNQPQHF. CDR3 nucleotide sequence: TGCGCCAGCAGTGAGAGGTGGGGACAGGGAGGCAATCAGCCCCAGCATTTT.

The V gene is TRBV7-9, the J gene TRBJ1-5; 7 nucleotides agree with TRBD1. The J segment lost 6 bases and the V segment lost 10 bases, leaving 12 bases of the junction unmatched. The CDR3 extends over 14 amino acids. Germline V CDR1 and CDR2: SEHNR, FQNEAQ (reference sequence). CDR3 loop: CATRYRGGIQPQHF. The CDR3 nucleotides read TGTGCCACCCGGTACAGGGGTGGGATTCAGCCCCAGCATTTT.

At least ten counts were recorded for this clonotype. The chain uses TRBV20-1 and TRBJ2-7, with 11 bases matching TRBD1. Germline V CDR1 and CDR2: DFQATT, SNEGSKA (reference sequence). The V gene end was trimmed by 4 bases and the J gene end by 7 bases; junction bases not matched to a gene: 12. The CDR3 is made up of 15 amino acids. This chain's CDR3 is CSATGTGGRKWEQYF. In nucleotides, the CDR3 is TGCAGTGCTACCGGGACAGGGGGGCGGAAGTGGGAGCAGTACTTC.

For this clonotype: This may arise from a read error, as a much more abundant clone is one base away. This rearrangement joins TRBV6-7 to TRBJ2-5; 8 bases are a match to TRBD2. TRBV6-7 is placed among ORFs of uncertain function. Losses at the gene ends were 6 bases for V and 9 bases for J; bases not matched to a gene: 18. The CDR3 length is 16 residues. CDR3: CASRSTTGGGKEAQYF. CDR3 nucleotide sequence: TGTGCCAGCAGATCCACGACAGGCGGGGGGAAGGAGGCCCAGTACTTC.

The sample holds many counts of this clonotype. The chain is built from TRBV11-2 and TRBJ2-1; 8 bases align to TRBD2. This CDR3 region has 15 residues. The junction had 6 bases not matched to a gene; V was cut back by 0 bases and J by 8 bases. Germline-derived CDR1 and CDR2 are SGHAT and FQNNGV. CDR3 in amino acids: CASSLEWSGGDEQFF. CDR3 bases: TGTGCCAGCAGCTTAGAATGGAGCGGGGGAGATGAGCAGTTCTTC.

This clonotype was recorded at least ten times. The chain links TRBV7-3 to TRBJ2-5, with a possible D match to TRBD2 (6 bases). Trimming shortened V by 1 base and J by 2 bases, and 11 bases separated the two germline ends. The CDR3 totals 15 residues. Germline values: CDR1 SGHTA, CDR2 FQGTGA. The CDR3 DNA sequence: TGTGCCAGCAGCTTAATGGGGAGGCCACAAGAGACCCAGTACTTC. Translating gives CASSLMGRPQETQYF. Full variable domain (rest looked up from reference TRBV7-3 and TRBJ2-5): GAGVSQTPSNKVTEKGKYVELRCDPISGHTALYWYRQSLGQGPEFLIYFQGTGAADDSGLPNDRFFAVRPEGSVSTLKIQRTERGDSAVYLCASSLMGRPQETQYFGPGTRLLVL.

This clonotype was detected many times. The chain links TRBV20-1 to TRBJ2-7; D perhaps matches TRBD2 (5 bases). CDR3 size: 13 residues. V dropped 3 bases and J dropped 2 bases, with 11 bases sitting between them. CDR1 and CDR2 from the germline V gene are DFQATT and SNEGSKA (reference sequence). The CDR3 region is CSASNSGTYEQYF. The CDR3 region has the DNA TGCAGTGCTAGTAACTCGGGGACCTACGAGCAGTACTTC.

This clonotype turned up a few times. The chain has TRBV6-5 and TRBJ2-7, with a possible D match to TRBD2 (6 bases). Trimming pared 2 bases from V and 1 base from J, leaving 12 bases between. The CDR3 is 15 amino acids. Germline CDR1 MNHEY, CDR2 SVGAGI. This CDR3 is CASSYDGSRSYEQYF. DNA of the CDR3: TGTGCCAGCAGTTACGACGGGAGTAGGTCCTACGAGCAGTACTTC.

This clonotype was counted only a few times. The chain carries TRBV5-6 and TRBJ2-3; D might be TRBD1 (6 bases). Germline V CDR1 and CDR2: SGHDT, YYEEEE. CDR3 length equals 14 residues. V lost 4 bases, J lost 6 bases, and 15 bases lay in between. The CDR3 protein is CASSLGQVSDTQYF. CDR3 bases: TGTGCCAGCAGCCTGGGACAAGTGTCGGATACGCAGTATTTT.

This clonotype was detected many times. V usage is TRBV7-9 and J usage is TRBJ2-7; a possible D gene is TRBD2 (6 bases). Trimming shortened V by 1 base and J by 5 bases, and 15 bases separated the two germline ends. The CDR3 consists of 15 residues. Germline assignment: CDR1 SEHNR and CDR2 FQNEAQ (reference sequence). The CDR3 region is CASSLVRGSGDEQYF. The CDR3, as DNA: TGTGCCAGCAGCTTAGTACGAGGGTCGGGGGACGAGCAGTACTTC.

Only a few counts were recorded for this clonotype. The rearrangement joins TRBV27 to TRBJ2-1, with D uncertain. Germline CDR1 and CDR2: MNHEY and SMNVEV (reference sequence). Deletions cut 4 bases from V and 5 bases from J, with 15 bases between. CDR3 size: 15 residues. CDR3 residues: CASSYFGFKDNEQFF. As DNA, the CDR3 is TGTGCCAGCAGTTATTTTGGGTTCAAGGACAATGAGCAGTTCTTC.

This clonotype was seen repeatedly, ten times or more. The rearrangement joins TRBV12-3 or TRBV12-4 to TRBJ1-6; 9 bases agree with TRBD1. The CDR3 length is 16 residues. Unmatched junction bases numbered 6, after V lost 3 bases and J lost 6 bases. The CDR3 region has the DNA TGTGCCAGCAGTTTTTCCGGGACAGGGTTTAATTCACCCCTCCACTTT. Residues: CASSFSGTGFNSPLHF.

This clonotype was seen at least ten times. The chain couples TRBV15 to TRBJ2-7; TRBD1 aligns across 7 bases. V dropped 5 bases and J dropped 7; count of bases not matched to a gene: 17. CDR1 is LNHNV and CDR2 is YYDKDF in the germline V gene (reference sequence). The CDR3 has 16 amino acids. The DNA for the CDR3 is TGTGCCACCAGCTATACAGGGGCCCTCTTTCTGGGTGAGCAGTACTTC. Translating it yields CATSYTGALFLGEQYF.

The sample holds many counts of this clonotype. The rearrangement links TRBV12-3 or TRBV12-4 to TRBJ1-1; 7 nucleotides agree with TRBD1. CDR3 length equals 16 residues. The V and J ends lost 5 bases and 1 base, in that order; junction bases with no gene match: 10. CDR3 sequence reads: CASSPRDYRGNTEAFF. Written as DNA, the CDR3 is TGTGCCAGCAGTCCCCGGGATTACAGGGGGAACACTGAAGCTTTCTTT.

The rearrangement joins TRBV12-3 or TRBV12-4 to TRBJ1-2; D might be TRBD1 (6 bases). The ends were cut back, 6 bases at V and 4 bases at J, with 18 bases in the middle. The CDR3 covers 15 residues. The CDR3 spells CASSPSTQGIYGYTF. CDR3 coding DNA: TGTGCCAGCAGCCCTTCGACTCAGGGGATCTATGGCTACACCTTC.

This clonotype was found a few times. The V call is TRBV20-1, the J call TRBJ2-7; D is undetermined. CDR3 length: 13 residues. Trimming shortened V by 1 base and J by 5 bases, and 12 bases separated the two germline ends. The germline CDR1 and CDR2 sequences are DFQATT and SNEGSKA (reference sequence). The CDR3 spells CSARGRNGHEQYF. CDR3 nucleotide sequence: TGCAGTGCTAGAGGAAGGAATGGCCACGAGCAGTACTTC.

With respect to this clonotype: Germline is not matched at one junction end, which may reflect a read error. The chain joins TRBV12-3 or TRBV12-4 to TRBJ2-7; possibly TRBD2 for D (6 bases). This CDR3 comprises 14 residues. CDR3: CASSPSGLSYDQYF. In DNA, the CDR3 is TGTGCCAGCAGTCCTTCGGGACTCTCCTACGACCAGTACTTC.

This clonotype turned up a few times. The rearrangement links TRBV7-2 to TRBJ2-7, with TRBD2 matching over 14 bases. Germline CDR1 and CDR2: SGHTA and FQGNSA. V lost 4 bases and J lost 5; bases outside the gene matches: 7. This CDR3 region has 16 residues. The CDR3 DNA is TGTGCCAGCAGCTGGGCCGGGACTAGCGGGAGTGACGAGCAGTACTTC. Residues: CASSWAGTSGSDEQYF.

The chain carries TRBV28 and TRBJ2-1; TRBD2 is a possible D gene (7 bases). V dropped 10 bases and J dropped 7 bases, with 23 bases sitting between them. The CDR3 contains 15 residues. Germline-derived CDR1 and CDR2 are MDHEN and SYDVKM. This CDR3 is CAISPGRGPVNEQFF. CDR3 bases: TGTGCCATCAGCCCCGGGCGGGGGCCCGTAAATGAGCAGTTCTTC.

The V and J genes are TRBV4-2 and TRBJ2-7; no definite D call. The CDR3 sequence is 15 residues long. From germline, CDR1 is LGHNA and CDR2 YNFKEQ. Between the trimmed V and J ends, which lost 4 bases and 0 bases, there was a span of 13 bases. CDR3 region: CASSPGLGCSYEQYF. CDR3 in DNA: TGTGCCAGCAGCCCCGGGCTCGGCTGCTCCTACGAGCAGTACTTC.

The chain is built from TRBV24-1 and TRBJ2-7; D remains ambiguous. The V and J ends lost 7 bases and 5 bases respectively, with 14 bases between them. The CDR3 has 13 amino acids. The germline V gene encodes CDR1 KGHDR and CDR2 SFDVKD. CDR3 nucleotides: TGTGCCACCAGCCCGGCGGATTCCGACGAGCAGTACTTC. It codes for CATSPADSDEQYF.